The 19 T cell receptor beta chains given below trace back to one sample, sequenced in a study of blood T cell repertoires in COVID-19. Data came from immunoSEQ multiplex PCR; TCRdb stores just in-frame clones and leaves some out. There are around 300,000 clones in the sample; about 90% occur only once, and around 4.3% lies in the top ten. Sequencing was performed on PBMCs or T cells enriched from blood (not recorded which). The receptors come from a woman in her late teens or twenties with acute COVID-19.

CDR3 DNA: TGTGCCAGCAGTTTTGCGAGCTTAAACACTGAAGCTTTCTTT. Residues: CASSFASLNTEAFF. The V and J genes are TRBV28 and TRBJ1-1; D not resolved. The CDR3 length is 14 residues. In germline, CDR1 is MDHEN, CDR2 SYDVKM. The V gene lost 3 bases and the J gene lost 2 bases, with 10 bases spanning the gap.

This chain connects TRBV7-9 to TRBJ2-5; D may be TRBD2 (6 bases). Germline V gene lookup returns CDR1 SEHNR and CDR2 FQNEAQ (reference sequence). There are 15 residues in the CDR3. The V gene lost 6 bases and the J gene lost 3 bases, with 17 bases spanning the gap. The CDR3 DNA reads as TGTGCCAGCAGTTTGGCCTTAGGAGGGAAAGAGACCCAGTACTTC. This translates into CASSLALGGKETQYF. The full variable domain, in which reference TRBV7-9 and TRBJ2-5 provide the parts outside the CDR3, is DTGVSQNPRHKITKRGQNVTFRCDPISEHNRLYWYRQTLGQGPEFLTYFQNEAQLEKSRLLSDRFSAERPKGSFSTLEIQRTEQGDSAMYLCASSLALGGKETQYFGPGTRLLVL.

The chain joins TRBV9 to TRBJ2-7; 7 bases map to TRBD2. CDR3 length: 15 residues. The V segment lost 0 bases and the J segment 3 bases; nucleotides outside the gene matches: 6. Germline CDR1 is SGDLS and CDR2 is YYNGEE. Here the CDR3 reads CASSVAGGPGYEQYF. Written as DNA, the CDR3 is TGTGCCAGCAGCGTAGCGGGAGGACCCGGCTACGAGCAGTACTTC.

The J gene is TRBJ2-7, the V gene TRBV6-6; TRBD2 matches 12 bases. The J segment lost 8 bases and the V segment lost 6 bases, leaving 5 bases of the junction unmatched. Per the germline V gene, CDR1 is MNHNY and CDR2 is SVGAGI (reference sequence). The CDR3 is 13 residues long. The DNA for the CDR3 is TGTGCCAGCAGGGAGGGGACTAGCGGGCAGCAGTACTTC. Translation gives CASREGTSGQQYF.

Only a few counts were recorded for this clone. CDR3 bases: TGTGCCAGCAGCCTAGGACTAGTGAGGGCGAATGAGCAGTTCTTC. This encodes CASSLGLVRANEQFF. The V call is TRBV5-6, the J call TRBJ2-1; the match to TRBD2 covers 7 bases. The V gene end was trimmed by 4 bases and the J gene end by 7 bases; junction bases not matched to a gene: 11. There are 15 residues in the CDR3. Germline V gene sequence: CDR1 SGHDT, CDR2 YYEEEE.

CDR3 DNA: TGTGCCAGCAGCCAAGATTCGTCAGGCGGCTACACCTTC. Amino acid sequence: CASSQDSSGGYTF. The rearrangement joins TRBV3-1 (or the pseudogene TRBV3-2) to TRBJ1-2, with D unresolved. The CDR3 has 13 residues. Trimming shortened V by 0 bases and J by 8 bases, and 10 bases separated the two germline ends. Per germline, CDR1 LGHDT and CDR2 YNNKEL (reference sequence).

The chain has TRBV28 and TRBJ2-7; TRBD2 aligns across 7 bases. The V and J ends lost 4 bases and 2 bases, in that order; junction bases with no gene match: 8. The germline V gene encodes CDR1 MDHEN and CDR2 SYDVKM. The CDR3 consists of 15 residues. CDR3 bases: TGTGCCAGCAGTTACGCGGGAGTTTTCCCCTACGAGCAGTACTTC. This translates into CASSYAGVFPYEQYF.

The table lists this clone with a count of one. This chain connects TRBV27 to TRBJ2-5, with 11 bases fitting TRBD2. The CDR3 runs to 17 residues. The V and J ends lost 4 bases and 4 bases, in that order; junction bases with no gene match: 11. CDR1 MNHEY and CDR2 SMNVEV come from the germline V gene (reference sequence). The CDR3 loop reads CASSYLGTSGGGETQYF. CDR3 nucleotides: TGTGCCAGCAGTTATCTTGGGACTAGCGGAGGGGGAGAGACCCAGTACTTC.

The rearrangement joins TRBV6-7 to TRBJ1-2, with TRBD1 as a possible D gene (6 bases). TRBV6-7 falls under the ORF class, with uncertain function. This CDR3 comprises 13 residues. V was cut by 6 bases and J by 7 bases, with 15 bases left in between. The chain's CDR3 is CASSAQGPLGYTF. CDR3 sequence (DNA): TGTGCCAGCAGCGCTCAGGGGCCCCTTGGCTACACCTTC.

The V and J genes are TRBV12-3 or TRBV12-4 and TRBJ1-2, with TRBD1 matching 10 bases. V dropped 7 bases and J dropped 7; count of bases not matched to a gene: 6. The CDR3 has 13 residues. The CDR3 bases are TGTGCCAGCAATCACCGGGACAGGGGTGGCTACACCTTC. Translated, it gives CASNHRDRGGYTF.

The rearrangement uses TRBV2 and TRBJ1-6, with D tentatively TRBD1 (5 bases). The CDR3 sequence is 14 residues long. Germline V gives CDR1 SNHLY, CDR2 FYNNEI. V gave up 11 bases and J gave up 6 bases, with 17 bases separating them. Here the CDR3 DNA reads TGTGCCGACCGAAGGGGCCTTACTAATTCACCCCTCCACTTT. This sequence encodes CADRRGLTNSPLHF. Full variable domain (rest looked up from reference TRBV2 and TRBJ1-6): EPEVTQTPSHQVTQMGQEVILRCVPISNHLYFYWYRQILGQKVEFLVSFYNNEISEKSEIFDDQFSVERPDGSNFTLKIRSTKLEDSAMYFCADRRGLTNSPLHFGNGTRLTVT.

The V gene is TRBV18, the J gene TRBJ2-1; 10 bases agree with TRBD2. Per germline, CDR1 KGHSH and CDR2 LQKENI. V lost 6 bases and J lost 4; bases outside the gene matches: 6. CDR3 length: 15 amino acids. CDR3 region: CASSPLAGGYNEQFF. The CDR3 nucleotides read TGTGCCAGCTCCCCTTTAGCGGGGGGATACAATGAGCAGTTCTTC.

The chain links TRBV12-3 or TRBV12-4 to TRBJ1-1; D is unclear. V shed 6 bases and J shed 1 base, with 9 bases lying between them. The CDR3 loop spans 13 amino acids. CDR3 loop: CASRPNGNTEAFF. The CDR3, as DNA: TGTGCCAGCAGGCCCAACGGGAACACTGAAGCTTTCTTT.

The chain uses TRBV5-1 and TRBJ1-2; D not certain. CDR1 SGHRS and CDR2 YFSETQ come from the germline V gene. There are 12 residues in the CDR3. V lost 0 bases to trimming and J lost 8 bases, with 8 bases between them. The CDR3 spells CASSLEMRGYTF. The CDR3 nucleotides are TGCGCCAGCAGCTTGGAAATGAGGGGCTACACCTTC. The variable domain in full, completed from reference TRBV5-1 and TRBJ1-2, reads KAGVTQTPRYLIKTRGQQVTLSCSPISGHRSVSWYQQTPGQGLQFLFEYFSETQRNKGNFPGRFSGRQFSNSRSEMNVSTLELGDSALYLCASSLEMRGYTFGSGTRLTVV.

This rearrangement joins TRBV7-2 to TRBJ1-1, with D unclear. This CDR3 region has 13 residues. The germline V and J ends were trimmed by 5 bases and 4 bases, with 11 bases remaining between them. Germline lookup yields CDR1 SGHTA and CDR2 FQGNSA. CDR3 in amino acids: CASSLERGTEAFF. Written as DNA, the CDR3 is TGTGCCAGCAGCCTTGAGAGAGGCACTGAAGCTTTCTTT.

This sequence joins TRBV6-5 and TRBJ2-5, with D uncertain. From germline, CDR1 is MNHEY and CDR2 SVGAGI. The length of the CDR3 is 14 residues. Trimming stripped 4 bases from V and 2 bases from J, with 11 bases between. CDR3 in amino acids: CASSSLGSQETQYF. DNA of the CDR3: TGTGCCAGCAGTTCCCTGGGCAGTCAAGAGACCCAGTACTTC.

V and J are TRBV3-1 (or the pseudogene TRBV3-2) and TRBJ1-2; 7 bases align to TRBD1. This CDR3 is 16 amino acids long. After removal of 1 base from V and 4 bases from J, the junction contained 9 bases not matched to a gene. Per the germline V gene, CDR1 is LGHDT and CDR2 is YNNKEL (reference sequence). The CDR3 DNA is TGTGCCAGCAGCCAAGGCTTGACAGGGACCCTCTATGGCTACACCTTC. Protein sequence: CASSQGLTGTLYGYTF.

This chain connects TRBV5-4 to TRBJ1-1, with TRBD1 matching over 7 bases. V lost 0 bases and J lost 6; bases outside the gene matches: 5. This CDR3 has 14 amino acids. Germline V gene data show CDR1 as SGHNT and CDR2 as YYREEE (reference sequence). CDR3 sequence (DNA): TGTGCCAGCAGCTTGGACAGGGGAGTCCCTGAAGCTTTCTTT. Translation: CASSLDRGVPEAFF.

This rearrangement joins TRBV7-2 to TRBJ1-3, with a tentative D call TRBD1 (6 bases). This CDR3 has 17 residues. The germline V and J ends were trimmed by 5 bases and 2 bases, with 19 bases remaining between them. Germline V gene lookup returns CDR1 SGHTA and CDR2 FQGNSA. CDR3 coding DNA: TGTGCCAGCAGCCCGCCTCTTGGGGGCGCAACTGGAAACACCATATATTTT. This gives the protein CASSPPLGGATGNTIYF.